Here is one T cell receptor beta chain with its context. Its antigen remains unidentified. This record belongs to a study of shared clonotypes between healthy human individuals. Between the trimmed V and J ends, which lost 6 bases and 3 bases, there was a span of 18 bases. This CDR3 is 15 amino acids long. Germline values: CDR1 SNHLY, CDR2 FYNNEI. Data came from immunoSEQ multiplex PCR; TCRdb stores just in-frame clones and leaves some out. This table holds some 2,500,000 clones, roughly 93% found once. Study-level points and caveats: A generally larger estimated richness was seen in naive subsets than in memory subsets.

The sample consisted of naive CD4+ T cells from PBMCs. The subset is: CD45RA+ positively selected. The chain uses TRBV2 and TRBJ2-7; D is possibly TRBD2 (6 bases). The TCR sequence derives from a young man in good health. Some clones in this sample may be carry-over from other donors' samples. Written as DNA, the CDR3 is TGTGCCAGCAGGGAATCTAGCGTACGATTCTACGAGCAGTACTTC. Translation: CASRESSVRFYEQYF.